This T cell receptor (beta chain) is from a study of OX40 agonist ivuxolimab in advanced cancers. At the level of the whole study: Ivuxolimab was an agonistic, fully human IgG2 monoclonal antibody directed against OX40 (CD134), a costimulatory receptor. The monotherapy dose-escalation portion (N ≈ 56 patients) of the phase I ivuxolimab trial is reported in the paper. Intravenous ivuxolimab was administered to patients every 2 weeks at six dose levels: 0.01, 0.1, 0.3, 1.5, 3 and 10 mg/kg. Prior anti-PD-1, anti-PD-L1 or anti-CTLA-4 therapy was permitted, and approximately 40% of dose-escalation patients had received checkpoint inhibitors. Peripheral TCRbeta sequencing aimed to test whether ivuxolimab altered TCR sequence diversity and caused clonal T-cell expansion. Of the approximately 50 dose-escalation patients, hepatocellular carcinoma was present in 19, melanoma in roughly 15, renal cell carcinoma in 9 and head and neck cancer in 9. Partial responses occurred in three dose-escalation patients: two with cutaneous melanoma and one with hepatocellular carcinoma. The dose-escalation cohort was 82.7% male with a mean age of about 60 years, ranging from roughly 23 to 79. Points the paper makes about the study in general: Low levels of normalized T-cell clonal expansion were also shown by some nonresponding patients. In partial responders in the 0.1-3.0 mg/kg groups, normalized peripheral clonal expansion was found to be among the lowest, especially among CD8+ T cells. On average, CD8+ T cells showed more expanded clones than CD4+ T cells after ivuxolimab. Which antigens the clonally expanded peripheral T cells were specific for was not determined. At doses from 0.1 to 3.0 mg/kg, clonal expansion was seen in both CD4+ and CD8+ blood T cells between baseline and week 6.

As regards this clone: Its antigen target is currently unknown. Base qualities were left out, and no much larger clone turns up one base away.

The germline V gene (reference sequence) specifies WNHNN as CDR1 and SYGVQD as CDR2. From the cysteine through the phenylalanine, the CDR3 covers 16 amino acids. Only the CDR3 region is kept as DNA, spanning 48 bases read in frame from base 1. The junction carries 14 bases between V and J, which are trimmed by 3 bases and 2 bases respectively. The trial excluded patients who had a history of autoimmune disease or who were on systemic immunosuppression. Peripheral blood for TCR sequencing was drawn from every dose cohort at baseline, at cycle 4 day 1 and at cycle 7 day 1. The samples were taken from a phase I, first-in-human, multicenter, open-label dose-escalation trial of ivuxolimab. Adults with locally advanced or metastatic head and neck squamous cell, hepatocellular, melanoma or renal cell carcinoma were enrolled in the trial. Before TCR sequencing, CD4+ T cells and CD8+ T cells from peripheral blood were sorted into separate populations.

To sequence the TCRbeta CDR3 region, genomic DNA was isolated from the sorted cells. TCRbeta CDR3 regions were sequenced using the immunoSEQ Assay. TCRdb provides this immuneACCESS table in a form limited to in-frame rearrangements. Some clones are lacking; in checked studies, under half of them reflect an unresolved V gene, and why the rest are absent is not known. For this sample there are about 56,000 clones; less than 85% appear just once. Under 4.5% of the sample is in the top ten clones. The sample here was CD4+ or CD8+ T cells sorted from blood, taken in a trial of the OX40 agonist ivuxolimab. This chain joins TRBV10-1 to TRBJ2-1; the D gene cannot be resolved reliably. This TCR derives from an adult with an advanced solid tumor such as melanoma, head and neck, liver or kidney cancer. The bases are TGCGCCAGCAGTGATAGTCCCCAGGCCCCCTACAATGAGCAGTTCTTC. Translation gives CASSDSPQAPYNEQFF.